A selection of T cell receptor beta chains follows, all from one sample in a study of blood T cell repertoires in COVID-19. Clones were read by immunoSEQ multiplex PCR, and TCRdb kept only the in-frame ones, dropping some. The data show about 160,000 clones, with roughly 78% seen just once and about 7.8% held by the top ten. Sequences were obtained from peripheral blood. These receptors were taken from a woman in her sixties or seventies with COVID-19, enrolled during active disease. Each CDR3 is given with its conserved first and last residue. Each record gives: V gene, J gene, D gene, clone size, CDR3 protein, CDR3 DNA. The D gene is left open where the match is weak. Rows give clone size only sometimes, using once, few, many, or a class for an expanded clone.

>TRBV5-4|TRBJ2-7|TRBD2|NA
CASSGGLAGALEASEQYF
TGTGCCAGCAGCGGGGGACTAGCGGGAGCGTTGGAGGCGTCCGAGCAGTACTTC
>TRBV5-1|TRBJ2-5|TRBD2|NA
CASSPGGSWETQYF
TGCGCCAGCAGCCCGGGGGGTAGCTGGGAGACCCAGTACTTC
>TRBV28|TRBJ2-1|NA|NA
CASSFRGLSSYNEQFF
TGTGCCAGCAGTTTCAGGGGCCTTAGCTCCTACAATGAGCAGTTCTTC
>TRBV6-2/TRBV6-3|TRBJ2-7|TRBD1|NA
CASSYLGTGTYEQYF
TGTGCCAGCAGTTACCTCGGGACAGGGACCTACGAGCAGTACTTC
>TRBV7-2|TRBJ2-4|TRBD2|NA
CASSLDRGSSAKNIQYF
TGTGCCAGCAGCTTAGACCGCGGGAGTTCGGCCAAAAACATTCAGTACTTC
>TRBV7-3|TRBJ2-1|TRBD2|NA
CASSSNRLADNEQFF
TGTGCCAGCAGCTCCAACCGTCTAGCGGACAATGAGCAGTTCTTC
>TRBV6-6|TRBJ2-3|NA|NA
CASSYPKRGYTDTQYF
TGTGCCAGCAGTTATCCCAAACGGGGTTACACAGATACGCAGTATTTT
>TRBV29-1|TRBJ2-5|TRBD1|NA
CSFGTGEETQYF
TGCAGCTTTGGGACAGGGGAAGAGACCCAGTACTTC
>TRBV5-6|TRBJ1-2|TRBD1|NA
CASSLQGTNYGYTF
TGTGCCAGCAGCCTACAGGGGACGAACTATGGCTACACCTTC
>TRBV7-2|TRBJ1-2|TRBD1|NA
CASSLEGQGAYYGYTF
TGTGCCAGCAGCTTAGAAGGACAGGGGGCTTATTATGGCTACACCTTC
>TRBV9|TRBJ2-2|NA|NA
CASSVVGAPGGELFF
TGTGCCAGCAGCGTAGTAGGAGCGCCCGGTGGAGAGCTGTTTTTT
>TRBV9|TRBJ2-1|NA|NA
CASSLGRGVYNEQFF
TGTGCCAGCAGCCTTGGCAGGGGAGTATACAATGAGCAGTTCTTC
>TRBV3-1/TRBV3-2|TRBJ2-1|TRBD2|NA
CASSPSGGVYNEQFF
TGTGCCAGCAGCCCTAGCGGGGGAGTATACAATGAGCAGTTCTTC
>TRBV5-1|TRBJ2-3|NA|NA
CASSFQPGENTQYF
TGCGCCAGCAGCTTCCAACCAGGGGAGAATACGCAGTATTTT
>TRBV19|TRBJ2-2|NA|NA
CASSISRGSTNTGELFF
TGTGCCAGTAGTATAAGTCGAGGGAGTACGAACACCGGGGAGCTGTTTTTT
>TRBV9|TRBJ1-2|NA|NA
CASSAVSGVQGGGGYTF
TGTGCCAGCAGCGCCGTAAGCGGGGTACAGGGAGGCGGAGGCTACACCTTC
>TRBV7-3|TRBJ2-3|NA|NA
CASSLDPQGTQYF
TGTGCCAGCAGCTTAGACCCCCAGGGAACGCAGTATTTT
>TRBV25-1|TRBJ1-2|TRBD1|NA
CASSESRGQGDDYGYTF
TGTGCCAGCAGTGAATCGCGGGGACAGGGGGATGACTATGGCTACACCTTC
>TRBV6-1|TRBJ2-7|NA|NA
CASSEASYEQYF
TGTGCCAGCAGTGAAGCTTCTTACGAGCAGTACTTC
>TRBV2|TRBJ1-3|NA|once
CASSGDRASGNTIYF
TGTGCCAGCAGTGGAGACAGAGCCTCTGGAAACACCATATATTTT
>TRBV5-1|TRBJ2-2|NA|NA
CASSPPSSTGELFF
TGCGCCAGCAGCCCGCCTTCGAGCACCGGGGAGCTGTTTTTT
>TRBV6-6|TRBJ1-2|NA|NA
CASSYSHRETNYGYTF
TGTGCCAGCAGTTACTCCCACAGAGAGACTAACTATGGCTACACCTTC
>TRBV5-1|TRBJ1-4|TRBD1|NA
CASSVAGGADEKLFF
TGCGCCAGCAGCGTAGCAGGGGGCGCGGATGAAAAACTGTTTTTT
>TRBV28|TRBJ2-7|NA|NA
CASRGAWGLKEQYF
TGTGCCAGCAGGGGGGCTTGGGGATTGAAAGAGCAGTACTTC
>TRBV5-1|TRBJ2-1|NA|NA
CASSSGLKDNEQFF
TGCGCCAGCAGTAGTGGACTCAAGGACAATGAGCAGTTCTTC
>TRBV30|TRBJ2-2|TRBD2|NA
CAWSGTSGGELFF
TGTGCCTGGAGTGGGACTAGCGGCGGGGAGCTGTTTTTT
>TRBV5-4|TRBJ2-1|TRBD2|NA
CASSPRTSGGNEQFF
TGTGCCAGCAGCCCCCGGACTAGCGGGGGTAATGAGCAGTTCTTC
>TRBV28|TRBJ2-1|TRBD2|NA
CASRSGLANYNEQFF
TGTGCCAGCAGGTCGGGACTAGCGAATTACAATGAGCAGTTCTTC
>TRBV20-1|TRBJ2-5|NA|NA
CSPVGLKTQYF
TGCAGTCCCGTCGGTCTGAAGACCCAGTACTTC
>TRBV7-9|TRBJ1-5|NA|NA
CASSYRQDSNQPQHF
TGTGCCAGCAGCTATCGACAGGATAGCAATCAGCCCCAGCATTTT
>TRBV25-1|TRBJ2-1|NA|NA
CASSPDSDEQFF
TGTGCCAGCAGTCCGGACTCGGATGAGCAGTTCTTC
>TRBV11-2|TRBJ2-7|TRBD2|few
CASSLLRGGYEQYF
TGTGCCAGCAGCTTACTACGGGGGGGCTACGAGCAGTACTTC
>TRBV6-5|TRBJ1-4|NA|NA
CASSYSGGEKLFF
TGTGCCAGCAGTTACTCGGGGGGTGAAAAACTGTTTTTT
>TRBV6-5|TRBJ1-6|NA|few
CASSYFPEVKNSPLHF
TGTGCCAGCAGTTACTTCCCAGAAGTAAAAAATTCACCCCTCCACTTT
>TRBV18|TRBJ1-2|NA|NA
CASSPGGPRYGYTF
TGTGCCAGCTCACCCGGGGGGCCACGCTATGGCTACACCTTC
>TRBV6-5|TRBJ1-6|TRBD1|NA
CASSYSIQGAGSPLHF
TGTGCCAGCAGTTACTCGATACAGGGGGCGGGTTCACCCCTCCACTTT
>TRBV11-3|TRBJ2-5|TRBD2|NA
CASSLGRAQETQYF
TGTGCCAGCAGCTTGGGGAGGGCTCAAGAGACCCAGTACTTC
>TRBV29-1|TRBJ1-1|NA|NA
CSVRGGRGTNTEAFF
TGCAGCGTTCGAGGTGGGCGGGGGACGAACACTGAAGCTTTCTTT
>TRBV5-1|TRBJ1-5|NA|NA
CASSLSGGGNQPQHF
TGCGCCAGCAGCTTGTCTGGGGGCGGCAATCAGCCCCAGCATTTT
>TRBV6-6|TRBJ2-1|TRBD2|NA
CASSQTSGSSYNEQFF
TGTGCCAGCAGCCAGACTAGCGGGAGCTCCTACAATGAGCAGTTCTTC
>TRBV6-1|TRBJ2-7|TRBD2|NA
CASTAGGMQYF
TGTGCCAGCACCGCCGGGGGGATGCAGTACTTC